A single TCR beta chain is shown here with its context. Which antigen it targets is not known. No base quality information exists; no much larger clone differs at one position. The data derive from a study of blood T cell repertoires in COVID-19 (dated by TCRdb to 2018 to 2021). Regarding the research as a whole: Samples from collaborators originated in the United States, Italy and Spain and spanned both the acute and convalescent phases of COVID-19. HLA class I and class II types, where available, came from metadata supplied by the sample provider rather than from assay-based typing. Deeply sampled blood TCRbeta repertoires from subjects exposed to, actively infected with, or recovered from COVID-19 were included in the dataset. The prospective study material was composed of cDNA or gDNA derived from T cells, B-cell-depleted T cells, or PBMCs. Nearly every sample came with metadata listing a de-identified subject ID, COVID-19 status, age in years and sex. The repertoires were made available in a free public database intended to serve as a resource for research on the immune response to SARS-CoV-2. Samples were obtained from the ongoing ImmuneRACE study (first 160 participants) and from 1,254 subjects provided by 6 global collaborators. General study outcomes and caveats: The quantity of clinical and demographic metadata differed by source and by participant and was supplied without curation.

The immunoSEQ Assay, a bias-controlled multiplex PCR, was used to amplify TCRbeta CDR3 regions from genomic DNA. Per the authors' processing: Nucleated cell counts per sample were estimated from amplification of reference gene primers within the assay. To quantify the absolute abundance of each unique TCRbeta CDR3 rearrangement, sequence reads were collapsed and filtered. For each sample, productive Simpson clonality was calculated by taking the square root of Simpson's diversity index across productive rearrangements. TCRdb stores this immuneACCESS table with in-frame sequences only. Part of the clones is absent; in the studies checked, under half of the shortfall reflects unresolved V genes, and no reason is known for the rest. V and J calls and clone size are as listed in that table; D and trimming were resolved from the DNA. The sample contains thousands of clones, over 70% of them found a single time. The top ten clonotypes cover approximately 16% of the sample.

From the germline V gene, CDR1 is SGHVS and CDR2 is FQNEAQ. V was cut back by 6 bases and J by 2 bases, leaving a gap of 10 bases between them. Including the terminal cysteine and phenylalanine, the CDR3 comprises 13 residues. Kept here is only the CDR3 DNA, which spans 39 bases and is read in frame from base 1. Whole blood was collected in K2EDTA tubes by collaborating institutions according to the institutions' own protocols. For TCRbeta analysis, collaborators shipped samples in one of three forms: frozen whole blood, isolated PBMCs, or DNA extracted from either of those sample types. The sequenced material came from peripheral blood. The receptor was derived from a man aged 60 to 75 with acute or convalescent COVID-19. The sequence is built from TRBV7-8 and TRBJ1-1; TRBD1 is perhaps the D gene, given 5 matching bases. The CDR3 in this case is CASRRGGNTEAFF. The bases read TGTGCCAGCAGGCGGGGCGGAAACACTGAAGCTTTCTTT.